This TCR beta chain was observed in a study of T-cell memory formation after mild COVID-19 listed by TCRdb under 2021. At the level of the whole study: TCR sequence clusters from the two donors were largely donor specific. The cohort comprised two young, previously healthy adult volunteers, one female and one male. T-cell clones expanding and contracting after mild COVID-19 in a couple of donors were tracked by longitudinal TCRalpha and TCRbeta repertoire sequencing.

These reads were obtained on an Illumina NovaSeq 6000. Using 5'RACE with constant-segment primers, TCRalpha and TCRbeta cDNA libraries were constructed, with sample barcodes and unique molecular identifiers added in the process. RNA was extracted from every sample with Trizol reagent. Amplification of the libraries took two PCR steps, and the second step added a second sample barcode plus Illumina TruSeq adapters. Libraries were sequenced on an Illumina NovaSeq with 2 x 150 bp paired-end reads. As for how the authors treated the data: Demultiplexing of reads and collapsing into UMI-guided consensus sequences were performed with migec v1.2.7. Using mixcr v2.1.11, UMI consensuses were aligned to TRA and TRB V and J templates and then assembled into clonotypes. Clonotypes were classified as expanded or contracted when called significant by both edgeR and NoisET, with noise models trained on biological replicates. For edgeR calls, a false discovery rate-adjusted p below 0.01 and a log2 fold-change threshold of 1 were applied. As an exploratory analysis of dynamics, max-normalized trajectories of the 1000 most abundant clonotypes were examined by PCA with hierarchical clustering. Separately sequenced CD4+ and CD8+ repertoires were used to assign the CD4 or CD8 phenotype of responding clones. Starting from the raw public reads, TCRdb applied fastp trimming at Q25, assembled clones with MiXCR and retained in-frame beta chains. Each entry merges the rows of one CDR3 protein and shows their most common DNA and genes. None of the V and J calls come from the authors' own analysis; TCRdb made them. For this sample there are just over 400,000 distinct CDR3 sequences; less than 25% appear just once. The ten largest clones add up to roughly 13% of the sample.

V loses 0 bases of germline sequence and J loses 3 bases, and the interval between the two ends is 12 bases. Per the germline V gene, SGHRS is the CDR1 and YFSETQ is the CDR2. From the cysteine through the phenylalanine, the CDR3 covers 15 amino acids. Only the CDR3 DNA is retained, 45 bases long and in frame from the first base. On this clonotype: This receptor's antigen is unknown. The record has no base qualities; no much larger clone is one base away.

Findings and caveats that apply to the study as a whole: Contracting CD4+ clones appeared mostly in the CM and EM memory subsets, whereas CD8+ clones were enriched in EMRA. From day 15 to 85, contracting clones showed balanced CD4/CD8 phenotypes, whereas a second wave of clones that expanded from day 15 to 37 leaned towards CD4+. Some responding clones were detected in pre-infection memory, which suggested that pre-existing cross-reactive memory T cells had joined the SARS-CoV-2 response. SARS-CoV-2 specificity of the second-wave clones peaking on day 37 was not confirmed. The study included only a couple of mild cases, and larger cohorts that include severe cases with pre-infection samples were judged to be necessary.

Ficoll-Paque density gradient centrifugation was used to isolate PBMCs. Sequencing was done on a sample of PBMCs or a T cell subset sorted from them (not recorded which). The TCR sequence derives from an adult woman who had mild COVID-19 (a few samples of this study predate the infection). The sample titles of this study are shuffled in the database, so cell type and time point are left out; the donor was told from shared clones. The chain links TRBV5-1 with TRBJ1-2; the D gene is not confidently resolved. At the DNA level, the sequence is TGCGCCAGCAGCTTGGCAACGGGGTCGGACTATGGCTACACCTTC. Its protein product is CASSLATGSDYGYTF.